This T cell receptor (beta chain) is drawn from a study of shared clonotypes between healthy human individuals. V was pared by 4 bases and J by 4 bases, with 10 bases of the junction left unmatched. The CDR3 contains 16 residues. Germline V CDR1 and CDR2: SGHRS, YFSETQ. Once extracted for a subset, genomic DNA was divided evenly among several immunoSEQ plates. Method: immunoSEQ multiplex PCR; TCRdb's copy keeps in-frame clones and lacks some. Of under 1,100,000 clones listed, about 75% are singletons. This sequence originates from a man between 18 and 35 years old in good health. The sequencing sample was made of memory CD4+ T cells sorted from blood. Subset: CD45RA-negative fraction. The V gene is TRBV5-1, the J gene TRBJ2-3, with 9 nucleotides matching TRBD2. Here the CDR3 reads CASSQLGTSLADTQYF. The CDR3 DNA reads TGCGCCAGCAGCCAGCTTGGGACTAGCTTAGCAGATACGCAGTATTTT.